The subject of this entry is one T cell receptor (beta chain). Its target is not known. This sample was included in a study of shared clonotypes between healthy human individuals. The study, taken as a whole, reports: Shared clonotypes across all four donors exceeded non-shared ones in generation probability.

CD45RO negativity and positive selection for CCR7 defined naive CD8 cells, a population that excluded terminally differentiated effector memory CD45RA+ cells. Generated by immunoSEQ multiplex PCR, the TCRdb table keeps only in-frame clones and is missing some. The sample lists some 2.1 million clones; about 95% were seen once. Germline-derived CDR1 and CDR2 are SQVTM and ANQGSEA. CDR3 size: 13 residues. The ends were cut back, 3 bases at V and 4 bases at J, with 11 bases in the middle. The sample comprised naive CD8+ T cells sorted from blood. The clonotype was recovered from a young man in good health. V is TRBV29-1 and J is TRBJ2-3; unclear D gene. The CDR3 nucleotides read TGCAGCGTTGAGGCAGTAGAAGCAGATACGCAGTATTTT. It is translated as CSVEAVEADTQYF.